This entry features one T cell receptor beta chain sequence. No cognate antigen has been identified for it. The record has no base qualities; no much larger clone is one base away. Using the deep immunoSEQ assay, multiplex PCR amplified TCR CDR3 regions from genomic DNA. For each cell subset, the extracted genomic DNA was distributed evenly across all wells of several immunoSEQ 96-well plates, and each plate served as one replicate. For sorted subsets, about 0.2 ug genomic DNA, equal to tens of thousands of T cell genomes, was loaded into each replicate PCR. The purified libraries were quantified using a Qubit 3.0 fluorometer, sized with a Bioanalyzer 2100, and then quantified again using the KAPA Library Quantification kit. A separate single-read 150-cycle Illumina NextSeq 550 flow cell was used to sequence each immunoSEQ 96-well plate. As for how the authors treated the data: Because the immunoSEQ output included only junctional sequences and no quality scores, the filtering could not be the same as the filtering used for full-length reads. Sequences were annotated with PyIR, a Python wrapper for IgBLAST v1.9, using IMGT germline references to assign V/J genes and CDR3. Reads were filtered out if the reads had weak V/J assignments (E-value above 1e-6), no CDR3, stop codons, out-of-frame junctions, or ambiguous translated residues. V3J clonotypes were defined by identical inferred V gene, J gene, and CDR3 amino acid sequence. The percentage overlap between two repertoires was calculated by dividing the number of shared unique clonotypes by the size of the smaller repertoire. Repertoire richness was assessed with RTK rarefaction, the Chao1 estimator, and Recon v2.1 estimates of unobserved clonotypes. For all TCRbeta clonotypes obtained by the gDNA method from four donors, generation probabilities were computed with OLGA. Imported from immuneACCESS, the table was reduced by TCRdb to in-frame sequences with V and J called. These copies leave out some clones; in studies compared against another copy, an unresolved V gene accounts for under half, and the cause of the remainder is not known. V and J calls and clone size are given by that table; D and trimming were obtained from the DNA. The sample table lists millions of clones, about 95% of them with a count of one. The ten biggest clones cover about 1.1% of the sample.

This sample was taken from a study of shared clonotypes between healthy human individuals (dated by TCRdb to 2020 to 2021). A note on the overall study: The cohort comprised a couple of women and three men aged 18 to 49 years. For each donor, CD4 naive and CD4 memory were each run on three plates, CD8 naive on two plates, and CD8 memory on one plate. To estimate repertoire size and how much clonotypes are shared between individuals, the study performed deep sequencing of blood TCR repertoires from a few healthy adults. Libraries were prepared and TCR repertoires were sequenced by different laboratories using diverse techniques, in order to increase sequencing depth and limit assay-specific biases. Leukapheresis yielded between about 0.94 and 9.5 billion PBMCs per donor. General findings and caveats noted by the study authors: Pairwise subsampling indicated that sequencing depth was expected to affect the degree of clonotype sharing among donors. The genetic and exposure-history diversity represented was limited by the small number of donors. Rarefaction of sorted-subset datasets indicated incomplete sequencing despite the large sequencing depth. Naive subsets generally had larger estimated clonotype richness than memory subsets. Across a few donors, 4.5% to 6.5% of naive CD4, 3% to 3.5% of naive CD8, 2% to 2.5% of memory CD4, and approximately 0.4% of memory CD8 clonotypes were shared. Sampling was restricted to blood, and TCR repertoires in tissue are likely to differ from TCR repertoires in blood. Clonotypes shared by all four sorted-subset donors showed higher generation probabilities than non-shared clonotypes.

The CDR3 spans 15 residues, from the cysteine through the phenylalanine. Here the CDR3 DNA is all that survives: 45 bases in frame from base 1. CDR1 MGHRA and CDR2 YSYEKL are derived from the germline V gene. Germline trimming: 0 bases from V, 4 bases from J; junction bases outside gene matches: 1. CD8 naive samples were CD45RO-negative cells positively selected for CCR7, giving a CD45RA+CCR7+ population that excluded TemRA cells. Healthy HIV-negative adults with no recently reported acute infections or vaccinations were included as donors. Only Caucasian adults living in Nashville, Tennessee, USA were represented among the donors. After blood collection by leukapheresis, PBMCs were isolated using Ficoll-Histopaque density gradient centrifugation and then cryopreserved in the vapor phase of liquid nitrogen. Analytical flow cytometry was used to check the purity and quantity of each magnetically sorted T cell population. Genomic DNA was isolated from every sorted fraction and measured by UV absorbance on a Nanodrop 2000c.

The clonotype was recovered from a man aged 18 to 30 in good health. The chain links TRBV4-1 with TRBJ2-1, with 9 bases matching TRBD1. Sample: naive CD8+ T cells sorted from blood. According to the study, the label for this sample's cell subset or site signals: CD45RA+CCR7+. The nucleotide sequence is TGCGCCAGCAGCCAAGATGGGACAGGGTACAATGAGCAGTTCTTC. It is translated as CASSQDGTGYNEQFF.